This T cell receptor beta chain was captured in a study of blood T cell repertoires in COVID-19. Across the study: There were acute and convalescent COVID-19 samples, and they came from the United States, Italy and Spain. PBMCs, B-cell-depleted T cells, or T cells provided the cDNA or gDNA that made up the material.

The CDR3 covers 14 residues. The junction had 5 bases not matched to a gene; V was cut back by 2 bases and J by 7 bases. The germline V gene has CDR1 MNHEY and CDR2 SVGAGI. In the original processing: From reference gene primer amplification, estimates of nucleated cell counts were derived. The repertoire was sequenced with immunoSEQ multiplex PCR; TCRdb's copy has only in-frame clones and lacks some. For V, J and clone size, that table is used; D and trimming come from the DNA. The sample lists under 200,000 clones, almost 85% occurring once. This sequence was found in a man between 18 and 35 years old with active or convalescent COVID-19. This chain links TRBV6-5 with TRBJ1-2, with 9 bases fitting TRBD1. Material for sequencing was peripheral blood. The CDR3 nucleotides read TGTGCCAGCAGTTACCCGGGACAGGGAAGTGGCTACACCTTC. Translating gives CASSYPGQGSGYTF.